This is a list of T cell receptor beta chains from one sample in a study of OX40 agonist ivuxolimab in advanced cancers. Profiled with immunoSEQ multiplex PCR; TCRdb holds only in-frame clones, not every one. This table holds 40,000 to 55,000 clones, around 92% found once. The sequencing here drew on CD4+ or CD8+ T cells sorted from blood, taken in a trial of the OX40 agonist ivuxolimab. The origin of the receptors is an adult with an advanced solid tumor such as melanoma, head and neck, liver or kidney cancer. The CDR3 runs from the conserved cysteine through the conserved F or W. D genes are given only for firm matches. Clone size is given for some rows only: seen once, a few or many times, or a class if the clone is expanded.

cdr3_nt | cdr3_aa | v_call | d_call | j_call | cdr3_length | clone_size
TGTGCCAACAGTGAATATGGGGGGTCCACTGAAGCTTTCTTT | CANSEYGGSTEAFF | TRBV6-1 | - | TRBJ1-1 | 14 | -
TGTGCCAGCAGTTACTCGAGAAACGGAGCCTACGAGCAGTACTTC | CASSYSRNGAYEQYF | TRBV6-5 | - | TRBJ2-7 | 15 | once
TGCAGCGTTGTAGGAGCGGGAGGGTCTGGGGAGCTGTTTTTT | CSVVGAGGSGELFF | TRBV29-1 | TRBD2 | TRBJ2-2 | 14 | -
TGTGCCAGTAGTGCGAACCTGTACAATGAGCAGTTCTTC | CASSANLYNEQFF | TRBV19 | - | TRBJ2-1 | 13 | -
TGTGCCAGCAGTTTAGTTGGATCTGGAGCCAACGTCCTGACTTTC | CASSLVGSGANVLTF | TRBV27 | - | TRBJ2-6 | 15 | -
TGTGCCAGCAGCCGCCCCCGACTAGCGGGAGAAGCAGATACGCAGTATTTT | CASSRPRLAGEADTQYF | TRBV4-2 | TRBD2 | TRBJ2-3 | 17 | -
TGCGCCAGCAGTTTACTAGCGGGAGGTACCGGGGAGCTGTTTTTT | CASSLLAGGTGELFF | TRBV10-2 | TRBD2 | TRBJ2-2 | 15 | once
TGCGCCAGCAGCCAAGAAGCACCCGGGACTTACAGACGAGATACGCAGTATTTT | CASSQEAPGTYRRDTQYF | TRBV4-3 | - | TRBJ2-3 | 18 | -
TGTGCCAGCAGTTGGGCTAGCGGGAGTACTTCCGAGCAGTACTTC | CASSWASGSTSEQYF | TRBV27 | TRBD2 | TRBJ2-7 | 15 | once
TGTGCCAGCAGTGAAAGGGACCACGAGCAGTACTTC | CASSERDHEQYF | TRBV2 | - | TRBJ2-7 | 12 | few
TGTGCCAGCAGTTACCAGGACAGGGATGGCTACACCTTC | CASSYQDRDGYTF | TRBV6-5 | TRBD1 | TRBJ1-2 | 13 | -
TGTGCCAGCAGCTTAACAGGGACAGGGAGCTCCTACGAGCAGTACTTC | CASSLTGTGSSYEQYF | TRBV5-5 | TRBD1 | TRBJ2-7 | 16 | -
TGTGCCAGCAGATCAGACGACTCCTACGAGCAGTACTTC | CASRSDDSYEQYF | TRBV27 | - | TRBJ2-7 | 13 | once
TGCGCCAGCAGCCAAGATATAGAGCGACTAGCGGGAATCTACGAGCAGTACTTC | CASSQDIERLAGIYEQYF | TRBV4-1 | TRBD2 | TRBJ2-7 | 18 | -
TGTGCCAGCAGTCCCACGGATCAATCCTACGAGCAGTACTTC | CASSPTDQSYEQYF | TRBV28 | - | TRBJ2-7 | 14 | -
TGTGCCAGCAGTTATGCGGGGGCTGAAGCTTTCTTT | CASSYAGAEAFF | TRBV28 | - | TRBJ1-1 | 12 | -
TGTGCCAGCAGCTCGACAGGGTCTGGGGCCAACGTCCTGACTTTC | CASSSTGSGANVLTF | TRBV7-9 | TRBD1 | TRBJ2-6 | 15 | -
TGCAGCGTTGGTTCGGGGGCCCCCTACGAGCAGTACTTC | CSVGSGAPYEQYF | TRBV29-1 | - | TRBJ2-7 | 13 | -
TGTGCCAGCAGCTTAGCGGAAGGTACCCTCGAGCAGTACTTC | CASSLAEGTLEQYF | TRBV7-6 | - | TRBJ2-7 | 14 | -
TGTGCCAGCAGCTTGGACTGGAGCTCCTACAATGAGCAGTTCTTC | CASSLDWSSYNEQFF | TRBV5-5 | - | TRBJ2-1 | 15 | -
TGTGCCTGGCGGGGCGTAGGGAATAGCGAGCAGTACTTC | CAWRGVGNSEQYF | TRBV30 | - | TRBJ2-7 | 13 | -
TGCGCCAGCAGCCAAGATGAACCCGATACGCAGTATTTT | CASSQDEPDTQYF | TRBV4-1 | - | TRBJ2-3 | 13 | -